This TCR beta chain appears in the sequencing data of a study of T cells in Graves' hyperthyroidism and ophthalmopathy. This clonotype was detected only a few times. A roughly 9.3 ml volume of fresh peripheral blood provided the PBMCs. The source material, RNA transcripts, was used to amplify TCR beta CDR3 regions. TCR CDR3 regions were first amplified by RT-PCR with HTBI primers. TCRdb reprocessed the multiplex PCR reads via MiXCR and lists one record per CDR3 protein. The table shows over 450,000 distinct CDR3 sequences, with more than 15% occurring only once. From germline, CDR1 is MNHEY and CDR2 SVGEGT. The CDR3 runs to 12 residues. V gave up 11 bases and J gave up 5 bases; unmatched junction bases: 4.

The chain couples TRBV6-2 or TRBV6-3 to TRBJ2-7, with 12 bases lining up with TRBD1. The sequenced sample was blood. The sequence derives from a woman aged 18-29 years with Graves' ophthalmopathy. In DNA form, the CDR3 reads TGTGCCGGGGGACAGGGGGCGGACGAGCAGTACTTC. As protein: CAGGQGADEQYF.